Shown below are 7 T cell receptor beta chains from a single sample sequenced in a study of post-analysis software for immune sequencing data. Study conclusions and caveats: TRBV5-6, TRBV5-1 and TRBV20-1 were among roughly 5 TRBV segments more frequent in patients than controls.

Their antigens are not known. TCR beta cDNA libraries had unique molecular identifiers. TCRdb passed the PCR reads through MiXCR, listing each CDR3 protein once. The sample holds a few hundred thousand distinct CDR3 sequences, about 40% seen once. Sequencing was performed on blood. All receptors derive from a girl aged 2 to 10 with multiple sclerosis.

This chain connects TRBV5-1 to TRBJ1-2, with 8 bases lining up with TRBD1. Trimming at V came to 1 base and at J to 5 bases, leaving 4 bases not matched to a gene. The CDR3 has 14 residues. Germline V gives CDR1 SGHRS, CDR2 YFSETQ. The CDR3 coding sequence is TGCGCCAGCAGCTTGAACAGGGGGGAATATGGCTACACCTTC. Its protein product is CASSLNRGEYGYTF.

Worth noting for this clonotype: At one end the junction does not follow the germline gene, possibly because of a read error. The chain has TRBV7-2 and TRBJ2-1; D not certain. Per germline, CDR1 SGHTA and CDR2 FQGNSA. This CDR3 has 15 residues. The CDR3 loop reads CANSRTPVKGNEQFF. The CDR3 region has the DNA TGTGCCAACAGCCGAACCCCAGTCAAAGGCAATGAGCAGTTCTTC.

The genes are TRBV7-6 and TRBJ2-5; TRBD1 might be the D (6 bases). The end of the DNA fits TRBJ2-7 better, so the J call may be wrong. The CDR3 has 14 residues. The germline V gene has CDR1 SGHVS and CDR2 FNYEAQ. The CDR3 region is CASSLGRGRHEQYF. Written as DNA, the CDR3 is TGTGCCAGCAGCTTGGGCAGGGGAAGGCACGAGCAGTACTTC.

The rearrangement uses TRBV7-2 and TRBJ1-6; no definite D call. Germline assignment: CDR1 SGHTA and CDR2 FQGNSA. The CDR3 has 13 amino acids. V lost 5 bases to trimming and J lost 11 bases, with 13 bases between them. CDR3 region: CASSQSTFTPLHF. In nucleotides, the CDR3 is TGTGCCAGCAGCCAAAGCACGTTTACACCCCTCCACTTT. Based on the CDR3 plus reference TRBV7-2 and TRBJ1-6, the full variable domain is GAGVSQSPSNKVTEKGKDVELRCDPISGHTALYWYRQSLGQGLEFLIYFQGNSAPDKSGLPSDRFSAERTGGSVSTLTIQRTQQEDSAVYLCASSQSTFTPLHFGNGTRLTVT.

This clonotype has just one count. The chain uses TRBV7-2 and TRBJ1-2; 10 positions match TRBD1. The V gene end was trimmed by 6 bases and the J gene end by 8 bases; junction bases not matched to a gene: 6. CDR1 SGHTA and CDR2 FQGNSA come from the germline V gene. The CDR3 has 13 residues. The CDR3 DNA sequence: TGTGCCAGCAGGGGGACAGGGGTCAAAGGCTACACCTTC. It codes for CASRGTGVKGYTF.

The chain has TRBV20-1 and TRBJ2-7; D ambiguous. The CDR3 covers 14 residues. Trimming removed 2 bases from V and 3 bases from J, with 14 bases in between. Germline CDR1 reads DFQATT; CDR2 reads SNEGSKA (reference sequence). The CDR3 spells CSARSQLHGYEQYF. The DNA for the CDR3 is TGCAGTGCTAGAAGCCAACTACATGGCTACGAGCAGTACTTC.

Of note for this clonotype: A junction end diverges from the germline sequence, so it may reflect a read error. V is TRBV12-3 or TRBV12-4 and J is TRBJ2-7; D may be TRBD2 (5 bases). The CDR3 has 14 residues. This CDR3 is CASSLAGDSYGQYF. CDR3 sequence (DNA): TGTGCCAGCAGTTTAGCGGGAGACTCCTACGGGCAGTACTTC.